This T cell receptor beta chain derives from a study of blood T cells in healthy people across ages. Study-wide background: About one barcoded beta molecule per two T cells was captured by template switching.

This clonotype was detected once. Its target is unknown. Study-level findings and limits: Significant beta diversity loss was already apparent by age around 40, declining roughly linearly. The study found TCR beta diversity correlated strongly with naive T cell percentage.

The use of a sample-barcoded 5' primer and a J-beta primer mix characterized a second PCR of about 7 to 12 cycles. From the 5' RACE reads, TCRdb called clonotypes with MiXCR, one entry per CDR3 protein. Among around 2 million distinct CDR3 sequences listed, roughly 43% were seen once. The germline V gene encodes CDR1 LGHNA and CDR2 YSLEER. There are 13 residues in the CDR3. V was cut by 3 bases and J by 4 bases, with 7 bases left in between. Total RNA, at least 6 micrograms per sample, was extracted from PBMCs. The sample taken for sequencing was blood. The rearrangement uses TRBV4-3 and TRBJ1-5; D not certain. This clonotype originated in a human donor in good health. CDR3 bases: TGCGCCAGCAGCCAGTTCCTTAATCAGCCCCAGCATTTT. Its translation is CASSQFLNQPQHF.